One and the same sample provided the 24 T cell receptor beta chains below, sequenced in a study of Ad26.COV2.S vaccination and SARS-CoV-2 variants. Described treatment: around 19 received Ad26.COV2.S at low or high dose, single or two shots; roughly five received placebo; per-sample allocation not given. Day 63 following the first vaccine or placebo injection was when the samples were taken. Clones were sequenced by immunoSEQ multiplex PCR, and TCRdb holds only the in-frame ones, with some missing. Of 400,000 or so clones detected, approximately 91% appear once; the ten largest clones hold roughly 3%. The input for sequencing was peripheral blood, taken in a trial of Ad26.COV2.S vaccine versus placebo. These receptors all stem from a person between 18 and 65 years old who received the Ad26.COV2.S COVID-19 vaccine or a placebo.

The chain carries TRBV5-4 and TRBJ2-5; maybe TRBD2 (6 bases). Trimming took off 0 bases at V and 1 base at J, with 13 bases between the two ends. In germline, CDR1 is SGHNT, CDR2 YYREEE (reference sequence). The CDR3 has 16 amino acids. The CDR3 reads CASSLGGMGLQETQYF. The CDR3 nucleotides read TGTGCCAGCAGCTTGGGTGGCATGGGACTCCAAGAGACCCAGTACTTC.

The V call is TRBV24-1, the J call TRBJ1-2; D is unresolved. The CDR3 is 14 residues long. V gave up 0 bases and J gave up 8 bases, with 12 bases separating them. CDR1 and CDR2 from the germline V gene are KGHDR and SFDVKD. In nucleotides, the CDR3 is TGTGCCACCAGTGATTTGCGGGGTGAGTCCGGCTACACCTTC. Translated: CATSDLRGESGYTF.

The genes are TRBV9 and TRBJ2-2, with 9 nucleotides matching TRBD1. CDR3 length equals 19 residues. The V segment lost 4 bases and the J segment 2 bases; nucleotides outside the gene matches: 15. CDR1 and CDR2 from the germline V gene are SGDLS and YYNGEE. CDR3 sequence: CASSPDPWGQGGNTGELFF. The CDR3 DNA reads TGTGCCAGCAGCCCCGACCCGTGGGGACAGGGAGGTAACACCGGGGAGCTGTTTTTT.

This clone was recorded only once. This chain uses TRBV28 with TRBJ1-2; a possible D gene is TRBD1 (5 bases). The ends were cut back, 2 bases at V and 2 bases at J, with 9 bases in the middle. The CDR3 spans 14 residues. Germline CDR1 and CDR2: MDHEN and SYDVKM. CDR3 nucleotides: TGTGCCAGCAGTTTAGGGGCCCTGAACTATGGCTACACCTTC. Protein product: CASSLGALNYGYTF.

V gene TRBV4-1 combines with J gene TRBJ1-4, with a tentative D call TRBD1 (6 bases). Per the germline V gene, CDR1 is MGHRA and CDR2 is YSYEKL. V lost 1 base, J lost 8 bases, and 11 bases lay in between. This CDR3 spans 14 amino acids. CDR3 DNA sequence: TGCGCCAGCAGCCAAGGGCAGGGGAGCGAAAAACTGTTTTTT. Its protein product is CASSQGQGSEKLFF.

This rearrangement joins TRBV29-1 to TRBJ1-1; D unclear. The germline CDR1 and CDR2 sequences are SQVTM and ANQGSEA. The V end was cut by 3 bases, the J end by 4 bases, with 12 bases between. The CDR3 sequence is 13 residues long. The CDR3 protein is CSVEEQQVTEAFF. In DNA, the CDR3 is TGCAGCGTTGAGGAACAGCAGGTCACTGAAGCTTTCTTT.

The J gene is TRBJ1-2, the V gene TRBV7-9, with a possible D match to TRBD1 (5 bases). The germline V and J ends were trimmed by 9 bases and 2 bases, with 16 bases remaining between them. The CDR3 runs to 14 residues. The germline V gene encodes CDR1 SEHNR and CDR2 FQNEAQ (reference sequence). CDR3 residues: CASTDSGGNYGYTF. CDR3 nucleotides: TGTGCCAGTACAGACTCCGGGGGGAACTATGGCTACACCTTC. Looking up the rest from reference TRBV7-9 and TRBJ1-2 gives the full variable domain: DTGVSQNPRHKITKRGQNVTFRCDPISEHNRLYWYRQTLGQGPEFLTYFQNEAQLEKSRLLSDRFSAERPKGSFSTLEIQRTEQGDSAMYLCASTDSGGNYGYTFGSGTRLTVV.

The chain uses TRBV5-1 and TRBJ1-1; D possibly corresponds to TRBD1 (5 bases). Trimming stripped 1 base from V and 3 bases from J, with 13 bases between. This CDR3 has 15 amino acids. Germline assignment: CDR1 SGHRS and CDR2 YFSETQ. CDR3 sequence (DNA): TGCGCCAGCAGCTTGAGTGGGGGAGCGTACACTGAAGCTTTCTTT. It codes for CASSLSGGAYTEAFF.

This clone is a singleton in its sample. This chain connects TRBV11-2 to TRBJ2-3, with 10 bases matching TRBD2. The J segment lost 2 bases and the V segment lost 1 base, leaving 3 bases of the junction unmatched. CDR3 size: 16 residues. From germline, CDR1 is SGHAT and CDR2 FQNNGV. Written as DNA, the CDR3 is TGTGCCAGCAGCTTAGGAGCGGGGGGGCACACAGATACGCAGTATTTT. This translates into CASSLGAGGHTDTQYF.

CDR3 sequence: CASSKQGVGNEPQHF. The CDR3 nucleotides are TGTGCCAGTAGTAAACAGGGGGTTGGTAATGAGCCCCAGCATTTT. This chain links TRBV19 with TRBJ1-5; TRBD1 aligns across 8 bases. Germline lookup yields CDR1 LNHDA and CDR2 SQIVND (reference sequence). The CDR3 consists of 15 residues. The V gene end was trimmed by 4 bases and the J gene end by 8 bases; junction bases not matched to a gene: 10.

The chain employs TRBV12-3 or TRBV12-4 and TRBJ1-4; D not resolved. The V and J ends lost 3 bases and 4 bases respectively, with 6 bases between them. The CDR3 has 13 amino acids. The CDR3 region is CASSLNLNEKLFF. The CDR3 nucleotides are TGTGCCAGCAGTTTGAATCTTAATGAAAAACTGTTTTTT.

The chain couples TRBV7-6 to TRBJ2-1, with 7 bases aligning to TRBD2. Germline CDR1 SGHVS, CDR2 FNYEAQ. This CDR3 spans 13 amino acids. V shed 3 bases, J shed 8 bases, and the junction held 4 bases outside the gene matches. DNA for the CDR3: TGTGCCAGCAGCTTCGGACTAGTCCATGAGCAGTTCTTC. Translation: CASSFGLVHEQFF.

The rearrangement links TRBV5-4 to TRBJ2-1, with a possible D match to TRBD2 (6 bases). The CDR3 has 13 residues. Per the germline V gene, CDR1 is SGHNT and CDR2 is YYREEE (reference sequence). The V and J ends lost 4 bases and 7 bases respectively, with 12 bases between them. CDR3 DNA: TGTGCCAGCAGCCTCGGGGGAGCGAATGAGCAGTTCTTC. It encodes CASSLGGANEQFF.

V and J are TRBV7-8 and TRBJ1-1, with D possibly TRBD1 on 5 matching bases. This CDR3 has 14 residues. Trimming took off 5 bases at V and 0 bases at J, with 10 bases between the two ends. CDR1 is SGHVS and CDR2 is FQNEAQ in the germline V gene. The CDR3 sequence is CASSRGTMNTEAFF. The CDR3 bases are TGTGCCAGCAGCCGAGGGACCATGAACACTGAAGCTTTCTTT. Filled out from reference TRBV7-8 and TRBJ1-1, the complete variable domain reads GAGVSQSPRYKVAKRGQDVALRCDPISGHVSLFWYQQALGQGPEFLTYFQNEAQLDKSGLPSDRFFAERPEGSVSTLKIQRTQQEDSAVYLCASSRGTMNTEAFFGQGTRLTVV.

The chain is built from TRBV2 and TRBJ1-1; no reliable D call. With 4 bases removed from V and 1 base from J, the gap between germline ends came to 10 bases. This CDR3 has 14 residues. Germline values: CDR1 SNHLY, CDR2 FYNNEI. This CDR3 reads CASSVGLGNTEAFF. The CDR3 DNA reads as TGTGCCAGCAGTGTTGGCCTTGGGAACACTGAAGCTTTCTTT.

The chain couples TRBV27 to TRBJ1-2, with 10 bases aligning to TRBD1. The CDR3 runs to 16 residues. Germline V gene sequence: CDR1 MNHEY, CDR2 SMNVEV (reference sequence). Trimming cost V 6 bases and J 6 bases; bases outside gene matches: 13. As DNA, the CDR3 is TGTGCCAGCAGGGGACAGGGGTCGAAAGGGGGTAATGGCTACACCTTC. This sequence encodes CASRGQGSKGGNGYTF.

V usage is TRBV7-8 and J usage is TRBJ1-1, with 8 bases fitting TRBD1. The CDR3 is 14 residues long. CDR1 is SGHVS, CDR2 FQNEAQ, per germline. The J segment lost 4 bases and the V segment lost 5 bases, leaving 6 bases of the junction unmatched. As DNA, the CDR3 is TGTGCCAGCAGCATCGGACAGGGCCGCACTGAAGCTTTCTTT. Its protein product is CASSIGQGRTEAFF.

This clone occurred once. The gene calls are TRBV5-5 and TRBJ1-1, with TRBD1 as a possible D gene (5 bases). Deletions cut 4 bases from V and 1 base from J, with 11 bases between. CDR1 is SGHKS and CDR2 is YYEKEE in the germline V gene (reference sequence). This CDR3 has 14 amino acids. The CDR3 region has the DNA TGTGCCAGCAGCCCGGGACCGAGGAACACTGAAGCTTTCTTT. Its protein product is CASSPGPRNTEAFF.

This sequence joins TRBV30 and TRBJ2-3; D is undetermined. V was cut by 3 bases and J by 3 bases, with 7 bases left in between. CDR3 length: 12 amino acids. Germline CDR1 reads GTSNPN; CDR2 reads SVGIG (reference sequence). CDR3 amino acids: CAWSFSTDTQYF. DNA for the CDR3: TGTGCCTGGAGCTTCAGTACAGATACGCAGTATTTT.

This chain links TRBV27 with TRBJ1-1; D not certain. Germline V gene data show CDR1 as MNHEY and CDR2 as SMNVEV (reference sequence). Trimming took 5 bases from V and 6 from J, leaving 13 bases between them. This CDR3 is 13 amino acids long. The CDR3 DNA sequence: TGTGCCAGCAGTCTAACAATGAGGGCTGAAGCTTTCTTT. Protein product: CASSLTMRAEAFF.

The rearrangement uses TRBV19 and TRBJ2-7; weak D call: TRBD2 (5 bases). Germline lookup yields CDR1 LNHDA and CDR2 SQIVND (reference sequence). The CDR3 extends over 12 amino acids. Trimming took 1 base from V and 7 from J, leaving 8 bases between them. For the CDR3, the DNA is TGTGCCAGTAGTATAGGTGGGGAGGAGCAGTACTTC. Protein sequence: CASSIGGEEQYF. The variable domain in full, completed from reference TRBV19 and TRBJ2-7, reads DGGITQSPKYLFRKEGQNVTLSCEQNLNHDAMYWYRQDPGQGLRLIYYSQIVNDFQKGDIAEGYSVSREKKESFPLTVTSAQKNPTAFYLCASSIGGEEQYFGPGTRLTVT.

The chain recombines TRBV6-5 with TRBJ1-5, with D maybe TRBD1 (5 bases). The V end was cut by 5 bases, the J end by 5 bases, with 16 bases between. The CDR3 is made up of 15 amino acids. Germline CDR1 is MNHEY and CDR2 is SVGAGI. CDR3 DNA: TGTGCCAGCAGTACAGACCGGGACGGATATCAGCCCCAGCATTTT. This codes for CASSTDRDGYQPQHF.

This chain connects TRBV12-3 or TRBV12-4 to TRBJ1-2; maybe TRBD1 (5 bases). The CDR3 spans 12 residues. The V gene lost 1 base and the J gene lost 8 bases, with 8 bases spanning the gap. This chain's CDR3 is CASSLGPGGYTF. CDR3 in DNA: TGTGCCAGCAGTTTAGGGCCAGGGGGCTACACCTTC.

The rearrangement uses TRBV9 and TRBJ2-3; 10 nucleotides line up with TRBD1. The CDR3 loop spans 18 amino acids. The V and J ends lost 0 bases and 1 base, in that order; junction bases with no gene match: 8. CDR1 SGDLS and CDR2 YYNGEE come from the germline V gene. CDR3: CASSVEFDRGLGTDTQYF. The CDR3 DNA reads TGTGCCAGCAGCGTAGAATTCGACAGGGGGCTAGGCACAGATACGCAGTATTTT. Full variable domain (rest looked up from reference TRBV9 and TRBJ2-3): DSGVTQTPKHLITATGQRVTLRCSPRSGDLSVYWYQQSLDQGLQFLIQYYNGEERAKGNILERFSAQQFPDLHSELNLSSLELGDSALYFCASSVEFDRGLGTDTQYFGPGTRLTVL.